Listed here is a single T cell receptor (beta chain). The target antigen is unknown. This sample also contains other DNA sequences that code for the same CDR3. Naive CD8 cells lacked CD45RO, underwent positive selection for CCR7 and left out terminally differentiated effector memory CD45RA+ cells. Germline V gene sequence: CDR1 MGHRA, CDR2 YSYEKL. This CDR3 is 14 amino acids long. Trimming removed 4 bases from V and 3 bases from J, with 12 bases in between. This record comes from a study of shared clonotypes between healthy human individuals. Points from the study as a whole: Naive subsets generally had larger estimated richness than memory subsets. With few donors, the genetic and exposure-history diversity represented was limited.

Produced via immunoSEQ multiplex PCR; TCRdb's table is partial and in-frame only. The sample consists of roughly 810,000 clones, 90% to 98% of them appearing once. The V gene is TRBV4-1, the J gene TRBJ2-5, with D possibly matching TRBD1 (5 bases). The TCR originated in a man aged 25 to 45 in good health. The sequenced sample was naive CD8+ T cells sorted from blood. The CDR3 is CASSPRGGEETQYF. In nucleotides, the CDR3 is TGCGCCAGCAGCCCTAGGGGCGGTGAAGAGACCCAGTACTTC.